This T cell receptor (beta chain) was identified in a study of shared clonotypes between healthy human individuals. Only CD45RO-negative cells positively selected for CCR7 counted as naive CD8 cells, so terminally differentiated effector memory CD45RA+ cells were excluded. Here immunoSEQ multiplex PCR was the method, and the copy in TCRdb shows in-frame clones only, minus some. The repertoire holds around 610,000 clones, with approximately 96% as singletons. Overall study results and limits: It was expected that sequencing depth would affect clonotype sharing among donors.

A word on this clone: What it binds is not known.

This clonotype was obtained from a woman in her thirties in good health. Sequenced material: naive CD8+ T cells sorted from blood.

CDR3 loop: CASSERAGGLEQYF. CDR3 sequence (DNA): TGTGCCAGCAGTGAGCGAGCGGGAGGGCTCGAGCAGTACTTC. The chain is built from TRBV2 and TRBJ2-7; 10 bases agree with TRBD2. V shed 3 bases, J shed 6 bases, and the junction held 5 bases outside the gene matches. The germline V gene has CDR1 SNHLY and CDR2 FYNNEI. This CDR3 spans 14 amino acids.